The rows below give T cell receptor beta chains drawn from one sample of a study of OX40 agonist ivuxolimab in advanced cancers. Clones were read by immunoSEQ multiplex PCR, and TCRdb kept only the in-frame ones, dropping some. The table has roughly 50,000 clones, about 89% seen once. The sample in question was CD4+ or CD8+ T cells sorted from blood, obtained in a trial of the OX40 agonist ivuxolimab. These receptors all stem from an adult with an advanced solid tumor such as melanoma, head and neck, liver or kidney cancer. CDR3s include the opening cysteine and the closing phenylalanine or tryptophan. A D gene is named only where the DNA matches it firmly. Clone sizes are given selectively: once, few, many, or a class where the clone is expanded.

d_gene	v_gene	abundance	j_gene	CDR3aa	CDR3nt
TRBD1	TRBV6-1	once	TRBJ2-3	CASNPGGSDTQYF	TGTGCCAGCAACCCAGGGGGCTCAGATACGCAGTATTTT
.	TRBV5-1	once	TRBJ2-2	CASSPQSNPNTGELFF	TGCGCCAGCAGCCCACAGAGCAACCCAAACACCGGGGAGCTGTTTTTT
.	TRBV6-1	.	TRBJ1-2	CASSEASGGGGYTF	TGTGCCAGCAGTGAAGCCTCGGGTGGCGGTGGCTACACCTTC
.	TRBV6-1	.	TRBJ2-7	CASSEGRYSYEQYF	TGTGCCAGCAGTGAAGGACGGTACTCCTACGAGCAGTACTTC
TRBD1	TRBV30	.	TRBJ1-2	CAWAPTGLYGYTF	TGTGCCTGGGCACCGACAGGGCTCTATGGCTACACCTTC
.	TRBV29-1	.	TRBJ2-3	CSTRGGTGRGVTDTQYF	TGCAGCACCAGGGGGGGTACGGGAAGAGGTGTCACAGATACGCAGTATTTT
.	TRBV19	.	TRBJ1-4	CASSIDPSDRPFF	TGTGCCAGTAGTATAGATCCCTCGGACCGCCCGTTTTTT
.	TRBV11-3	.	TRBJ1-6	CASSFQGGDYSPLHF	TGTGCCAGCAGCTTCCAGGGAGGGGATTATTCACCCCTCCACTTT
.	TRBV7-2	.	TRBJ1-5	CASSLEGRGWQPQHF	TGTGCCAGCAGCTTAGAAGGAAGGGGTTGGCAGCCCCAGCATTTT
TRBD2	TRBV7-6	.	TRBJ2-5	CASSPNRSASGEIQETQYF	TGTGCCAGCAGCCCAAACCGGTCGGCTAGCGGGGAGATCCAAGAGACCCAGTACTTC
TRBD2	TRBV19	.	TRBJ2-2	CASSSRGGNTGELFF	TGTGCCAGTAGTTCCCGGGGGGGGAACACCGGGGAGCTGTTTTTT
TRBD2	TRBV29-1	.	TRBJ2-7	CSVRLAGAIAQYF	TGCAGCGTCAGACTAGCGGGAGCCATTGCGCAGTACTTC
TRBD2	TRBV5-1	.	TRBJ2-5	CASSTGLGVETQYF	TGCGCCAGCAGCACGGGACTAGGAGTAGAGACCCAGTACTTC